The clone carrying this T cell receptor (beta chain) turned up a few times. Its antigen is unidentified. Amplification of TCR beta CDR3 regions used RNA as the template. The HTBI primer set served for first-round RT-PCR of the TCR CDR3. TCRdb reanalysed the multiplex PCR reads using MiXCR and keeps one entry per CDR3 protein. Of around 430,000 distinct CDR3 sequences listed, 14% to 15% are singletons. The data stem from a study of T cells in Graves' hyperthyroidism and ophthalmopathy. As for the study in general: Peripheral blood was secured at the point of initial diagnosis, before any treatment.

The ends were cut back, 4 bases at V and 3 bases at J, with 14 bases in the middle. The germline gives CDR1 SGDLS, CDR2 YYNGEE. This CDR3 has 14 residues. Broader study findings: Blood also held most thyroid clonotypes expanded beyond 0.001.

Calling Graves' hyperthyroidism stable meant ophthalmopathy did not progress within 18 months. Each patient was aged 18 to 65 and had newly diagnosed hyperthyroidism of under 2 months' duration. This sequence was found in a woman in her twenties or thirties with Graves' hyperthyroidism. The chain has TRBV9 and TRBJ2-7, with unresolved D. The sequenced sample was blood. The CDR3 nucleotides are TGTGCCAGCAGCCCTCCGTCAGACGACTACGAGCAGTACTTC. Protein sequence: CASSPPSDDYEQYF.